A single sample is the source of the 14 T cell receptor beta chains below, sequenced in a study of T cell changes during pregnancy in multiple sclerosis. Produced via immunoSEQ multiplex PCR; TCRdb's table is partial and in-frame only. In the table there are just under 40,000 clones, about nine tenths of which are singletons. The source was CD4+ T cells from peripheral blood mononuclear cells, collected in the first trimester of pregnancy. The receptors here all came from a female donor in good health, enrolled as a control in a pregnancy study.

The gene calls are TRBV5-1 and TRBJ2-2, with 12 bases identical to TRBD2. The CDR3 runs 16 residues. Germline V gives CDR1 SGHRS, CDR2 YFSETQ. With 1 base clipped from V and 4 bases from J, the junction kept 2 bases outside the gene matches. The CDR3 loop is CASSLTSGGSTGELFF. CDR3 sequence (DNA): TGCGCCAGCAGCTTGACTAGCGGGGGGAGCACCGGGGAGCTGTTTTTT. Supplemented by reference TRBV5-1 and TRBJ2-2, the full variable domain reads KAGVTQTPRYLIKTRGQQVTLSCSPISGHRSVSWYQQTPGQGLQFLFEYFSETQRNKGNFPGRFSGRQFSNSRSEMNVSTLELGDSALYLCASSLTSGGSTGELFFGEGSRLTVL.

The rearrangement links TRBV7-2 to TRBJ1-6; D may be TRBD1 (5 bases). The germline V gene has CDR1 SGHTA and CDR2 FQGNSA. The CDR3 length is 16 residues. V lost 5 bases to trimming and J lost 7 bases, with 18 bases between them. The CDR3 nucleotides are TGTGCCAGCAGCCGGCGCGGGGGAGGGGTGAATTCACCCCTCCACTTT. Translated, it gives CASSRRGGGVNSPLHF.

This chain connects TRBV2 to TRBJ1-2; 8 positions agree with TRBD1. Per germline, CDR1 SNHLY and CDR2 FYNNEI. The CDR3 has 12 residues. V shed 6 bases, J shed 4 bases, and the junction held 1 base outside the gene matches. CDR3 in amino acids: CASRDRAYGYTF. CDR3 nucleotide sequence: TGTGCCAGCAGGGACAGGGCCTATGGCTACACCTTC.

The chain is built from TRBV18 and TRBJ2-4; 8 nucleotides agree with TRBD1. V dropped 2 bases and J dropped 2; count of bases not matched to a gene: 11. The CDR3 spans 18 residues. Germline CDR1 reads KGHSH; CDR2 reads LQKENI. CDR3 amino acids: CASSPGQGASSTKNIQYF. The CDR3 bases are TGTGCCAGCTCACCAGGGCAGGGGGCGAGCAGTACCAAAAACATTCAGTACTTC.

The CDR3 DNA sequence: TGTGCCAGCAGTCCTCCCTTCACCGGGGAGCTGTTTTTT. Amino acid sequence: CASSPPFTGELFF. The chain employs TRBV27 and TRBJ2-2; D gene uncertain. Germline assignment: CDR1 MNHEY and CDR2 SMNVEV (reference sequence). V was clipped by 5 bases and J by 4 bases, with 8 bases between them. The CDR3 has 13 amino acids.

The rearrangement joins TRBV7-8 to TRBJ2-3; maybe TRBD1 (6 bases). CDR3 length: 13 amino acids. The ends were cut back, 10 bases at V and 8 bases at J, with 19 bases in the middle. CDR1 and CDR2 (germline): SGHVS, FQNEAQ. The CDR3 sequence: CATQTRGGGTQYF. The CDR3 region has the DNA TGTGCCACCCAAACCAGGGGCGGAGGTACGCAGTATTTT.

The chain carries TRBV2 and TRBJ2-1; tentative D call: TRBD1 (6 bases). CDR1 SNHLY and CDR2 FYNNEI come from the germline V gene. V lost 5 bases, J lost 4 bases, and 15 bases lay in between. The CDR3 spans 15 residues. The DNA of the CDR3 is TGTGCCAGCAGTTTGACAGGAATTCTTTACAATGAGCAGTTCTTC. It translates to CASSLTGILYNEQFF.

The chain couples TRBV29-1 to TRBJ2-5, with 9 bases identical to TRBD2. There are 14 residues in the CDR3. Trimming at V came to 3 bases and at J to 4 bases, leaving 6 bases not matched to a gene. Germline V CDR1 and CDR2: SQVTM, ANQGSEA. Here the CDR3 reads CSVEGGRGVETQYF. The CDR3 nucleotides read TGCAGCGTTGAGGGCGGGAGGGGCGTAGAGACCCAGTACTTC.

This clone turned up a few times. V usage is TRBV4-1 and J usage is TRBJ2-3; TRBD2 agrees at 8 bases. The CDR3 totals 14 residues. V lost 4 bases to trimming and J lost 2 bases; unmatched junction nucleotides: 2. The germline V gene encodes CDR1 MGHRA and CDR2 YSYEKL. CDR3 bases: TGCGCCAGCAGCCCGGGGGGGAACACAGATACGCAGTATTTT. The encoded protein is CASSPGGNTDTQYF.

The genes are TRBV6-1 and TRBJ2-7; a weak D match, TRBD2 (5 bases). V was pared by 5 bases and J by 2 bases, with 10 bases between. The germline CDR1 and CDR2 sequences are MNHNS and SASEGT. The CDR3 totals 13 residues. The CDR3 coding sequence is TGTGCCAGCAGTCCTCGGGAAGCCTACGAGCAGTACTTC. This sequence encodes CASSPREAYEQYF.

The genes are TRBV7-9 and TRBJ1-4, with a tentative D call TRBD1 (6 bases). The CDR3 length is 17 residues. Trimming removed 1 base at V and 0 bases at J, with 12 bases between. Germline lookup yields CDR1 SEHNR and CDR2 FQNEAQ (reference sequence). This chain's CDR3 is CASSLERRTATNEKLFF. The CDR3, as DNA: TGTGCCAGCAGCTTAGAAAGGAGGACAGCAACTAATGAAAAACTGTTTTTT.

This clone was counted a single time. This chain links TRBV28 with TRBJ1-3; D is unresolved. CDR1 is MDHEN and CDR2 is SYDVKM in the germline V gene. Trimming shortened V by 1 base and J by 2 bases, and 15 bases separated the two germline ends. CDR3 length: 17 residues. CDR3 bases: TGTGCCAGCAGTTTATCCCAAGGAACTCTAGCTGGAAACACCATATATTTT. Its protein is CASSLSQGTLAGNTIYF.

This sequence joins TRBV2 and TRBJ1-6, with D possibly TRBD1 on 5 matching bases. V dropped 6 bases and J dropped 7 bases, with 13 bases sitting between them. The germline gives CDR1 SNHLY, CDR2 FYNNEI. This CDR3 is built from 14 residues. CDR3 sequence reads: CASSLAGGNSPLHF. The DNA of the CDR3 is TGTGCCAGCAGCCTGGCCGGGGGGAATTCACCCCTCCACTTT. Full variable domain (outside the CDR3, taken from reference TRBV2 and TRBJ1-6): EPEVTQTPSHQVTQMGQEVILRCVPISNHLYFYWYRQILGQKVEFLVSFYNNEISEKSEIFDDQFSVERPDGSNFTLKIRSTKLEDSAMYFCASSLAGGNSPLHFGNGTRLTVT.

The rearrangement joins TRBV2 to TRBJ2-3; possibly TRBD1 for D (6 bases). The V end was cut by 2 bases, the J end by 0 bases, with 9 bases between. CDR3 length: 15 residues. Germline loops: CDR1 SNHLY, CDR2 FYNNEI. This chain's CDR3 is CASSERRGSTDTQYF. CDR3 DNA sequence: TGTGCCAGCAGTGAACGCAGGGGTAGCACAGATACGCAGTATTTT.